These 12 T cell receptor beta chains came from one sample sequenced in a study of human T cells and chemical hapten exposure. As for time point: pre-sensitization, week 0. The treatment here: therapeutic diphenylcyclopropenone sensitization with weekly scalp DPC. One entry per CDR3 protein, called by TCRdb with MiXCR from the RACE reads. The sample lists approximately 77,000 distinct CDR3 sequences, about 15% occurring once. Here the sequenced sample was whole blood, taken in connection with sensitization to the hapten diphenylcyclopropenone (DPC). The receptors stem from a woman between 50 and 59 years old with alopecia areata. Some clones in this sample may be carry-over from other donors' samples.

The chain carries TRBV29-1 and TRBJ2-5; D unresolved. V gave up 5 bases and J gave up 1 base, with 8 bases separating them. In germline, CDR1 is SQVTM, CDR2 ANQGSEA. The CDR3 has 12 amino acids. This CDR3 is CSVSYSQETQYF. The CDR3 DNA reads as TGCAGCGTTAGTTATAGCCAAGAGACCCAGTACTTC.

This clonotype is judged medium-sized (0.01 to 0.1%). J is TRBJ1-1 and V is TRBV7-9, with D possibly TRBD1 on 6 matching bases. Trimming took off 10 bases at V and 4 bases at J, with 22 bases between the two ends. Germline CDR1 and CDR2: SEHNR and FQNEAQ (reference sequence). CDR3 size: 15 residues. The CDR3 nucleotides read TGTGCCACCCACGTCCGGGGGCCCGGCGGCACTGAAGCTTTCTTT. Protein: CATHVRGPGGTEAFF.

This clonotype was seen only a few times. The genes are TRBV2 and TRBJ1-5; 7 nucleotides agree with TRBD1. The CDR3 totals 13 residues. The trim removed 6 bases at V and 5 bases at J, leaving 4 bases unmatched. Per germline, CDR1 SNHLY and CDR2 FYNNEI. The CDR3 loop is CASRGQIDQPQHF. The CDR3 DNA is TGTGCCAGCAGGGGACAGATAGATCAGCCCCAGCATTTT.

The rearrangement joins TRBV7-9 to TRBJ1-4; D gene uncertain. Per germline, CDR1 SEHNR and CDR2 FQNEAQ (reference sequence). This CDR3 is 15 amino acids long. Trimming removed 4 bases from V and 0 bases from J, with 9 bases in between. In DNA form, the CDR3 reads TGTGCCAGCAGCTCCCACCGTGCAACTAATGAAAAACTGTTTTTT. Its translation: CASSSHRATNEKLFF.

A few counts support this clonotype. The rearrangement joins TRBV6-5 to TRBJ2-7; 9 bases are a match to TRBD1. CDR3 length: 15 amino acids. Germline CDR1 reads MNHEY; CDR2 reads SVGAGI. The ends lost 5 bases at V and 0 bases at J; junction bases unmatched: 5. CDR3 nucleotides: TGTGCCAGCAGTCCCGACAGGGGGTACTCCTACGAGCAGTACTTC. Amino acid sequence: CASSPDRGYSYEQYF.

This clonotype was detected a few times. This rearrangement joins TRBV7-2 to TRBJ1-2, with D unclear. Per germline, CDR1 SGHTA and CDR2 FQGNSA. Deletions cut 5 bases from V and 4 bases from J, with 11 bases between. The CDR3 sequence is 13 residues long. CDR3 sequence (DNA): TGTGCCAGCAGCCCCGCGGTCCTCTATGGCTACACCTTC. Amino acids: CASSPAVLYGYTF. The variable domain in full, with the rest retrieved from reference TRBV7-2 and TRBJ1-2, is GAGVSQSPSNKVTEKGKDVELRCDPISGHTALYWYRQSLGQGLEFLIYFQGNSAPDKSGLPSDRFSAERTGGSVSTLTIQRTQQEDSAVYLCASSPAVLYGYTFGSGTRLTVV.

In this sample, this clonotype turned up a few times. The rearrangement links TRBV5-1 to TRBJ2-5; 8 nucleotides match TRBD1. V was pared by 5 bases and J by 4 bases, with 7 bases of the junction left unmatched. Looked up from germline, CDR1 is SGHRS and CDR2 is YFSETQ. The CDR3 consists of 14 residues. CDR3 amino acids: CASSPGQGRETQYF. Written as DNA, the CDR3 is TGCGCCAGCAGTCCCGGACAGGGAAGAGAGACCCAGTACTTC.

This clonotype was detected only a few times. The genes are TRBV6-6 and TRBJ2-1; 9 bases map to TRBD2. Germline lookup yields CDR1 MNHNY and CDR2 SVGAGI (reference sequence). The CDR3 sequence is 15 residues long. V lost 6 bases to trimming and J lost 4 bases; unmatched junction nucleotides: 7. As DNA, the CDR3 is TGTGCCAGCAGCTACCCAAGCGGGAGGTACAATGAGCAGTTCTTC. It translates to CASSYPSGRYNEQFF.

This clonotype was seen only a few times. The chain combines TRBV7-6 with TRBJ2-7, with 10 bases aligning to TRBD1. This CDR3 has 17 residues. The germline gives CDR1 SGHVS, CDR2 FNYEAQ. The V gene end was trimmed by 4 bases and the J gene end by 0 bases; junction bases not matched to a gene: 9. CDR3 amino acids: CASSSSSGTGASYEQYF. CDR3 bases: TGTGCCAGCAGCTCGAGCTCCGGGACAGGGGCCTCCTACGAGCAGTACTTC.

The chain links TRBV20-1 to TRBJ1-5, with D uncertain. The CDR3 has 13 residues. Germline assignment: CDR1 DFQATT and CDR2 SNEGSKA (reference sequence). Trimming pared 3 bases from V and 0 bases from J, leaving 6 bases between. CDR3 sequence (DNA): TGCAGTGCTAGTCCAAATAGCAATCAGCCCCAGCATTTT. Amino acid sequence: CSASPNSNQPQHF.

This clonotype turned up a few times. This chain links TRBV9 with TRBJ2-3, with TRBD2 identical over 9 bases. This CDR3 spans 17 amino acids. Trimming removed 0 bases from V and 8 bases from J; junction bases left unmatched: 13. Germline CDR1 is SGDLS and CDR2 is YYNGEE. Written as DNA, the CDR3 is TGTGCCAGCAGCGTAGGGGTAGCGGGAGCAGATATAGGTACGCAGTATTTT. This translates into CASSVGVAGADIGTQYF. Full variable domain (missing parts from reference TRBV9 and TRBJ2-3): DSGVTQTPKHLITATGQRVTLRCSPRSGDLSVYWYQQSLDQGLQFLIQYYNGEERAKGNILERFSAQQFPDLHSELNLSSLELGDSALYFCASSVGVAGADIGTQYFGPGTRLTVL.

This clonotype was seen ten or more times. V usage is TRBV7-2 and J usage is TRBJ1-4; no clear D gene. The V gene's germline CDR1 is SGHTA and CDR2 FQGNSA. The V end was cut by 6 bases, the J end by 3 bases, with 8 bases between. The CDR3 is 13 residues long. CDR3 sequence: CASSRAANEKLFF. The CDR3 DNA sequence: TGTGCCAGCAGTAGAGCCGCTAATGAAAAACTGTTTTTT.